This TCR beta chain was identified during a study of OX40 agonist ivuxolimab in advanced cancers. At the level of the study: Patients were treated with intravenous ivuxolimab, dosed at 0.01 to 10 mg/kg and infused every 2 weeks. Each dose-escalation patient presented with hepatocellular carcinoma, melanoma, renal cell or head and neck cancer. Study conclusions and caveats: Some of the nonresponding patients also showed low levels of normalized T-cell clonal expansion. Clonal expansion by week 6 occurred in CD4+ and CD8+ blood T cells (at 0.1 to 3.0 mg/kg).

Germline loops: CDR1 SGHTA, CDR2 FQGTGA. V lost 5 bases, J lost 5 bases, and 10 bases lay in between. The CDR3 has 13 amino acids. As regards this clone: What it binds is not known.

TCRdb's table, derived via immunoSEQ multiplex PCR, lists solely in-frame clones and lacks some. Of 70,000 to 80,000 clones listed, about 81% are singletons. This TCR derives from an adult with an advanced solid tumor such as melanoma, head and neck, liver or kidney cancer. This chain uses TRBV7-3 with TRBJ2-1, with unresolved D. The material sequenced was CD4+ or CD8+ T cells sorted from blood, taken in a trial of the OX40 agonist ivuxolimab. The CDR3 sequence: CASSPQQNNEQFF. CDR3 in DNA: TGTGCCAGCAGCCCCCAACAGAACAATGAGCAGTTCTTC.